This entry lists 25 T cell receptor beta chains sequenced from one sample in a study of blood T cells in healthy people across ages. A second PCR of roughly 6 to 12 cycles used a sample-barcoded 5' primer and a J-beta primer mix. TCRdb fed the 5' RACE reads into MiXCR, producing one record per CDR3 protein. The sample has 1.5 million to 1.8 million distinct CDR3 sequences, approximately 43% seen once. Sequencing was carried out using blood. The origin of the receptors is a woman between 18 and 30 years old in good health.

This clonotype has more than one count but fewer than ten. The rearrangement joins TRBV7-9 to TRBJ2-3; unclear D gene. V gave up 4 bases and J gave up 8 bases, with 4 bases separating them. Germline loops: CDR1 SEHNR, CDR2 FQNEAQ (reference sequence). The CDR3 consists of 10 residues. This CDR3 reads CASSSVTQYF. The CDR3 coding sequence is TGTGCCAGCAGCTCCGTTACGCAGTATTTT.

This clonotype was counted at least ten times. The J gene is TRBJ2-7, the V gene TRBV12-3 or TRBV12-4; D gene ambiguous. The CDR3 covers 12 residues. Trimming stripped 5 bases from V and 6 bases from J, with 11 bases between. DNA of the CDR3: TGTGCCAGCAGTCCCAGGCGCGGCGAGCAGTACTTC. Translation gives CASSPRRGEQYF.

This chain joins TRBV12-3 or TRBV12-4 and TRBJ2-1; possible D gene TRBD1, 6 bases. The J call is in doubt because the DNA end fits TRBJ2-7 better. The CDR3 is 17 residues long. The CDR3, as DNA: TGTGCCAGCAGCCCGCAGGGGCTCCAGAGCTCCTACAATGAGCAGTACTTC. Its translation: CASSPQGLQSSYNEQYF.

CDR3 bases: TGTGCCAGCAGTGAAGAGGGACTAGCGGGAAGTGAGCAGTTCTTC. It translates to CASSEEGLAGSEQFF. The gene calls are TRBV6-1 and TRBJ2-1, with 13 positions matching TRBD2. The germline V gene has CDR1 MNHNS and CDR2 SASEGT. This CDR3 has 15 residues. The V segment lost 1 base and the J segment 9 bases; nucleotides outside the gene matches: 3.

This chain connects TRBV9 to TRBJ2-3; TRBD1 agrees at 7 bases. CDR1 and CDR2 (germline): SGDLS, YYNGEE. This CDR3 region has 16 residues. The J segment lost 3 bases and the V segment lost 4 bases, leaving 11 bases of the junction unmatched. CDR3 DNA: TGTGCCAGCAGCTTCGCCGGGACAGACTCTACAGATACGCAGTATTTT. It translates to CASSFAGTDSTDTQYF.

This sequence joins TRBV15 and TRBJ2-5, with no clear D. There are 14 residues in the CDR3. Per germline, CDR1 LNHNV and CDR2 YYDKDF (reference sequence). V was trimmed by 0 bases and J by 2 bases, leaving 7 bases between them. The CDR3 DNA reads TGTGCCACCAGCAGAGATTCCTTTCAAGAGACCCAGTACTTC. Protein sequence: CATSRDSFQETQYF.

Worth noting for this clonotype: A much larger clone sits a single nucleotide away, making a read error possible. The genes are TRBV6-2 or TRBV6-3 and TRBJ2-1; D call uncertain. Germline V gene data show CDR1 as MNHEY and CDR2 as SVGEGT. This CDR3 contains 11 residues. Trimming pared 6 bases from V and 3 bases from J, leaving 3 bases between. Here the CDR3 reads CASRIYNEQFF. The DNA of the CDR3 is TGTGCCAGCAGGATCTACAATGAGCAGTTCTTC.

The chain has TRBV29-1 and TRBJ1-2; 12 positions agree with TRBD1. The CDR3 extends over 13 amino acids. Germline lookup yields CDR1 SQVTM and CDR2 ANQGSEA. V was pared by 6 bases and J by 8 bases, with 7 bases of the junction left unmatched. The CDR3 sequence: CSVLGQGAEGYTF. The CDR3 nucleotides read TGCAGCGTGTTGGGACAGGGGGCGGAAGGCTACACCTTC.

V gene TRBV6-5 combines with J gene TRBJ1-6; TRBD1 might be the D (5 bases). Looked up from germline, CDR1 is MNHEY and CDR2 is SVGAGI. V lost 11 bases and J 7 bases, leaving 18 bases between the germline ends. The CDR3 is 14 residues long. The CDR3, as DNA: TGTGCCCACAGACTAGGAGGGGTGAATTCACCCCTCCACTTT. This encodes CAHRLGGVNSPLHF.

J is TRBJ2-2 and V is TRBV20-1; TRBD1 matches 10 bases. Germline trimming cut 5 bases from V and 8 bases from J; bases unmatched to any gene: 8. The germline V gene has CDR1 DFQATT and CDR2 SNEGSKA (reference sequence). CDR3 length equals 14 residues. This CDR3 reads CSALPGQGWGELFF. CDR3 in DNA: TGCAGTGCTCTCCCGGGACAGGGGTGGGGGGAGCTGTTTTTT.

This clonotype was observed a few times. This chain connects TRBV29-1 to TRBJ1-1; tentative D call: TRBD1 (5 bases). Germline V gene sequence: CDR1 SQVTM, CDR2 ANQGSEA. The V gene lost 5 bases and the J gene lost 2 bases, with 15 bases spanning the gap. The CDR3 has 14 amino acids. CDR3 DNA sequence: TGCAGCGTTTGGGGGTCTCGGGTAAACACTGAAGCTTTCTTT. Its translation is CSVWGSRVNTEAFF.

DNA for the CDR3: TGTGCCAGCAGCTTAGAGGTCCCAGCGGTGTATGGCTACACCTTC. Translation: CASSLEVPAVYGYTF. The chain uses TRBV7-9 and TRBJ1-2; D ambiguous. The V end lost 1 base, the J end lost 5 bases, and 14 bases lay between the germline ends. The CDR3 contains 15 residues. CDR1 and CDR2 from the germline V gene are SEHNR and FQNEAQ (reference sequence).

The V gene is TRBV30, the J gene TRBJ2-1, with TRBD1 identical over 8 bases. The V segment lost 3 bases and the J segment 0 bases; nucleotides outside the gene matches: 4. Germline lookup yields CDR1 GTSNPN and CDR2 SVGIG (reference sequence). This CDR3 has 15 residues. Here the CDR3 DNA reads TGTGCCTGGAGGGCCGGGACAGGCTCCTACAATGAGCAGTTCTTC. Protein product: CAWRAGTGSYNEQFF.

The V call is TRBV9, the J call TRBJ2-3; tentatively, D is TRBD2 (6 bases). Germline CDR1 is SGDLS and CDR2 is YYNGEE. Trimming cost V 4 bases and J 4 bases, with 19 bases left between them. This CDR3 has 16 residues. The CDR3 sequence: CASSPSGGEYPDTQYF. In DNA form, the CDR3 reads TGTGCCAGCAGCCCAAGTGGAGGGGAATATCCAGATACGCAGTATTTT.

The CDR3 sequence: CASSVGGLAEEQYF. The CDR3 coding sequence is TGTGCCAGCAGCGTAGGAGGACTAGCGGAAGAGCAGTACTTC. The chain employs TRBV9 and TRBJ2-4; 10 bases align to TRBD2. Germline trimming cut 0 bases from V and 13 bases from J; bases unmatched to any gene: 7. CDR1 is SGDLS, CDR2 YYNGEE, per germline. CDR3 length: 14 amino acids.

This chain joins TRBV12-3 or TRBV12-4 and TRBJ2-1; D may match TRBD1 or TRBD2 (6 bases each). Trimming removed 2 bases from V and 2 bases from J, with 10 bases in between. The CDR3 has 15 amino acids. The CDR3: CASSLTGAPYNEQFF. CDR3 coding DNA: TGTGCCAGCAGTTTAACGGGGGCCCCCTACAATGAGCAGTTCTTC.

The rearrangement uses TRBV5-6 and TRBJ2-1, with 9 bases aligning to TRBD1. V lost 1 base and J lost 6; bases outside the gene matches: 8. This CDR3 has 16 residues. CDR1 is SGHDT and CDR2 is YYEEEE in the germline V gene. The CDR3 coding sequence is TGTGCCAGCAGCTTGCGGGGACAGGGTCGGATCAATGAGCAGTTCTTC. Its translation is CASSLRGQGRINEQFF.

This clonotype was recorded a few times. The gene calls are TRBV20-1 and TRBJ2-3; D tentatively fits TRBD1 or TRBD2 (5 bases each). Trimming took off 1 base at V and 3 bases at J, with 20 bases between the two ends. There are 17 residues in the CDR3. The V gene's germline CDR1 is DFQATT and CDR2 SNEGSKA (reference sequence). Written as DNA, the CDR3 is TGCAGTGCTAGAGCCTTTAAGAGGGGACCCTTTACAGATACGCAGTATTTT. This gives the protein CSARAFKRGPFTDTQYF.

The chain links TRBV9 to TRBJ2-5; TRBD1 agrees at 10 bases. The end of the DNA is better explained by TRBJ2-4, so the J call may be wrong. The CDR3 totals 15 residues. Per germline, CDR1 SGDLS and CDR2 YYNGEE. DNA of the CDR3: TGTGCCAGCAGCTCCCGGACAGGGGGAGAAAACATTCAGTACTTC. Its translation is CASSSRTGGENIQYF.

The table lists this clonotype with a few counts. This chain uses TRBV27 with TRBJ2-7; 9 bases are shared with TRBD1. The CDR3 is 15 amino acids. The V and J ends lost 4 bases and 1 base, in that order; junction bases with no gene match: 5. Germline V CDR1 and CDR2: MNHEY, SMNVEV (reference sequence). The DNA for the CDR3 is TGTGCCAGCAGTTCGGGACAGGGCTATTCCTACGAGCAGTACTTC. Translating gives CASSSGQGYSYEQYF.

J is TRBJ2-1 and V is TRBV28; 9 bases align to TRBD1. With the DNA end fitting TRBJ2-7 better, the J assignment may be wrong. The CDR3 extends over 17 amino acids. In germline, CDR1 is MDHEN, CDR2 SYDVKM. The DNA of the CDR3 is TGTGCCAGCAGGCCTCTAACCGGGACAGGGTGGTACAATGAGCAGTACTTC. Its protein product is CASRPLTGTGWYNEQYF.

The table lists this clonotype with a few counts. This chain links TRBV12-3 or TRBV12-4 with TRBJ1-5, with 9 bases aligning to TRBD1. CDR3 length equals 15 residues. V dropped 5 bases and J dropped 0; count of bases not matched to a gene: 2. CDR3 protein: CASSRTGVSNQPQHF. CDR3 DNA sequence: TGTGCCAGCAGTAGGACAGGGGTTAGCAATCAGCCCCAGCATTTT.

This clonotype was seen only a few times. CDR3 sequence (DNA): TGCAGTGCTTCGACCGGGACAGGGGTCCAGCCCCAGCATTTT. This translates into CSASTGTGVQPQHF. The V gene is TRBV20-1, the J gene TRBJ1-5; TRBD1 matches at 10 bases. This CDR3 spans 14 amino acids. From germline, CDR1 is DFQATT and CDR2 SNEGSKA (reference sequence). J gave up 7 bases and V 5 bases, and 8 bases lay outside the gene matches.

This clonotype has just a few counts. The chain couples TRBV2 to TRBJ2-7, with D hard to call. CDR1 and CDR2 from the germline V gene are SNHLY and FYNNEI. The CDR3 contains 13 residues. Trimming pared 3 bases from V and 2 bases from J, leaving 8 bases between. CDR3 loop: CASSEQPTYEQYF. CDR3 nucleotide sequence: TGTGCCAGCAGTGAGCAGCCAACCTACGAGCAGTACTTC.

The chain employs TRBV12-5 and TRBJ1-6, with D uncertain. V lost 2 bases and J lost 10, with 9 bases in between. CDR3 length: 13 amino acids. Germline V gives CDR1 LGHNT, CDR2 FRNRAP. This CDR3 is CASGLTETSPLHF. In DNA form, the CDR3 reads TGTGCTAGTGGTTTGACAGAGACCTCACCCCTCCACTTT. Using reference TRBV12-5 and TRBJ1-6 for the parts outside the CDR3, the full variable domain is DARVTQTPRHKVTEMGQEVTMRCQPILGHNTVFWYRQTMMQGLELLAYFRNRAPLDDSGMPKDRFSAEMPDATLATLKIQPSEPRDSAVYFCASGLTETSPLHFGNGTRLTVT.